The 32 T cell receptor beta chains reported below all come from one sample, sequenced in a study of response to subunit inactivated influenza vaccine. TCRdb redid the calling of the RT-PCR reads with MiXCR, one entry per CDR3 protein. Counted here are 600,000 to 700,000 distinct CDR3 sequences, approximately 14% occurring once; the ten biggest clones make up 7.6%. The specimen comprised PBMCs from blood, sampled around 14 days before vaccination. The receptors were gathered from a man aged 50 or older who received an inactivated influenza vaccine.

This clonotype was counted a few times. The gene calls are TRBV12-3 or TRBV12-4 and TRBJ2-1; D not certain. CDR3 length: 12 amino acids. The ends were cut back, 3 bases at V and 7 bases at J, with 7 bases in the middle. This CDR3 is CASSFVPNEQFF. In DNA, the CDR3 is TGTGCCAGCAGTTTTGTGCCAAATGAGCAGTTCTTC.

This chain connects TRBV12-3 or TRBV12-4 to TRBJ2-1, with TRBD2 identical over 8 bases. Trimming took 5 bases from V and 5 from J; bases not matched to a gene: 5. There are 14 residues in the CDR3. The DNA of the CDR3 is TGTGCCAGCAGTCTACTAGCGGATCACAATGAGCAGTTCTTC. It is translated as CASSLLADHNEQFF.

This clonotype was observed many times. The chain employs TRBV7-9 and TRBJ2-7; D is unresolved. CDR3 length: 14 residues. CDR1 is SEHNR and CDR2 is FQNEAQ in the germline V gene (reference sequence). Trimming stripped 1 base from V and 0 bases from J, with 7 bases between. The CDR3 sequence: CASSLDFYSYEQYF. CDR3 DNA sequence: TGTGCCAGCAGCTTAGACTTCTACTCCTACGAGCAGTACTTC.

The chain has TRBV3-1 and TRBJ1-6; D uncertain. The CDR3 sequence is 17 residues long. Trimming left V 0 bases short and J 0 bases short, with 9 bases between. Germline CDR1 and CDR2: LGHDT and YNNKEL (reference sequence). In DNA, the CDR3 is TGTGCCAGCAGCCAAGATAGCGCTAACTCCTATAATTCACCCCTCCACTTT. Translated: CASSQDSANSYNSPLHF.

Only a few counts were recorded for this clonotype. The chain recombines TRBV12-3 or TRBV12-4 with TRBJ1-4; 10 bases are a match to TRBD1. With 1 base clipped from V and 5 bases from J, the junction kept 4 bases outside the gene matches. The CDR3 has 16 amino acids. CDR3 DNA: TGTGCCAGCAGTTTAGGGACAGGGGGTTTGAATGAAAAACTGTTTTTT. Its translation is CASSLGTGGLNEKLFF.

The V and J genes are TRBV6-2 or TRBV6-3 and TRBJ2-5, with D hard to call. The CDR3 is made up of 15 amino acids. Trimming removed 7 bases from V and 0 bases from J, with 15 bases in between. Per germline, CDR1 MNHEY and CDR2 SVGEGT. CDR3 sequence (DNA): TGTGCCAGCACGACCAAAAAGGGTTACCAAGAGACCCAGTACTTC. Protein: CASTTKKGYQETQYF.

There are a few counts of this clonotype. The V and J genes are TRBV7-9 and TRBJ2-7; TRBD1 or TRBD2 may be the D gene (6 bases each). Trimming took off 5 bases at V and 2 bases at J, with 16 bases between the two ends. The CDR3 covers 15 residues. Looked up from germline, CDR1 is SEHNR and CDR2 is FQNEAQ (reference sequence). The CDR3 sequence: CASSLIGGAAYEQYF. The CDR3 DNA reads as TGTGCCAGCAGCCTCATCGGGGGCGCTGCCTACGAGCAGTACTTC.

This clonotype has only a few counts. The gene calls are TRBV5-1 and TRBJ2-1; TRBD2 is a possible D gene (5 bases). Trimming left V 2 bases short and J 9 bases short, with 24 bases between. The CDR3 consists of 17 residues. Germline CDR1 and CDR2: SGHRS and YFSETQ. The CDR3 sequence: CASSFAGERVNAGEQFF. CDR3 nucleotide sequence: TGCGCCAGCAGCTTTGCCGGAGAACGCGTAAATGCGGGTGAGCAGTTCTTC.

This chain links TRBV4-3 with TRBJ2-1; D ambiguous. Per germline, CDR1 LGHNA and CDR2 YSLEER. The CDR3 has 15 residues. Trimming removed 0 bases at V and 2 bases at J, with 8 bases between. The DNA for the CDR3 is TGCGCCAGCAGCCAAGACATCAGCACCTACAATGAGCAGTTCTTC. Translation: CASSQDISTYNEQFF.

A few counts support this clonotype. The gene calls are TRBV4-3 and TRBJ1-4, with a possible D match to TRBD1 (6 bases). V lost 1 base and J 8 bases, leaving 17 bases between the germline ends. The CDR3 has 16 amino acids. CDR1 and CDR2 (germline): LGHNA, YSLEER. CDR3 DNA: TGCGCCAGCAGCCAAGCGTCGTGGGGGGCGAACGAAAAACTGTTTTTT. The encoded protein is CASSQASWGANEKLFF.

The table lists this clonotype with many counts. The CDR3 DNA follows: TGTGCCAGCAGCTTGACAGGGGACTATGGCTACACCTTC. Its protein is CASSLTGDYGYTF. V is TRBV5-6 and J is TRBJ1-2, with TRBD1 matching over 7 bases. V lost 1 base and J lost 3; bases outside the gene matches: 0. The CDR3 runs to 13 residues. The germline gives CDR1 SGHDT, CDR2 YYEEEE.

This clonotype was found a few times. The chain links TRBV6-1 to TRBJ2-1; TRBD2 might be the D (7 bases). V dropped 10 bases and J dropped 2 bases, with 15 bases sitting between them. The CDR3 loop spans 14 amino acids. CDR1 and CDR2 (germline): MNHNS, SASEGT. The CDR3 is CAIGGGGPYNEQFF. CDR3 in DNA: TGTGCCATCGGTGGCGGGGGCCCCTACAATGAGCAGTTCTTC.

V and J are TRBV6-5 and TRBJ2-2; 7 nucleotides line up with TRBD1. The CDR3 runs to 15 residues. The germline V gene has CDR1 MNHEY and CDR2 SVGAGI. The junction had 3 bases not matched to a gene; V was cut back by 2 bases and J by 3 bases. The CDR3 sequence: CASSYETGYTGELFF. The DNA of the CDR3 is TGTGCCAGCAGTTACGAGACAGGGTACACCGGGGAGCTGTTTTTT.

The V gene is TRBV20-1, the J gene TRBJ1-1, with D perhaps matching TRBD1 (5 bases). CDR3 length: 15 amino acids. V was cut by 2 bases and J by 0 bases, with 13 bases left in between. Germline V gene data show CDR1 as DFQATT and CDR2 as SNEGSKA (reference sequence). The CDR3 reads CSARHVQGVNTEAFF. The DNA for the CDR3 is TGCAGTGCTAGACACGTCCAGGGTGTGAACACTGAAGCTTTCTTT.

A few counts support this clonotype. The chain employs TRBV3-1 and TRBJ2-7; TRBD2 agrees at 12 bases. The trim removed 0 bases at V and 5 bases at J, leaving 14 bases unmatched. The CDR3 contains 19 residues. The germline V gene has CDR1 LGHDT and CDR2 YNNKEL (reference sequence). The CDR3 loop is CASSQDEGLAGLGQNEQYF. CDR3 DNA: TGTGCCAGCAGCCAAGATGAGGGACTAGCGGGCCTAGGTCAGAACGAGCAGTACTTC.

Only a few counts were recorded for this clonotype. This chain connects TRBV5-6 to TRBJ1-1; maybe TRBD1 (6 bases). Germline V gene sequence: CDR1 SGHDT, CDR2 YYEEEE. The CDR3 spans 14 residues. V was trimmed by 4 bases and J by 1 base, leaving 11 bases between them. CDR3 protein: CASSGQGKNTEAFF. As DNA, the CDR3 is TGTGCCAGCAGCGGGCAGGGGAAGAACACTGAAGCTTTCTTT.

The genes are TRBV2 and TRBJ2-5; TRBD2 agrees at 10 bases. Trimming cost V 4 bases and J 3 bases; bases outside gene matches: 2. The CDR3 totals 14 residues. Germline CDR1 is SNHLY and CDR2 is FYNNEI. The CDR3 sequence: CASSALAGEETQYF. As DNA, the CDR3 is TGTGCCAGCAGTGCGCTAGCGGGGGAAGAGACCCAGTACTTC.

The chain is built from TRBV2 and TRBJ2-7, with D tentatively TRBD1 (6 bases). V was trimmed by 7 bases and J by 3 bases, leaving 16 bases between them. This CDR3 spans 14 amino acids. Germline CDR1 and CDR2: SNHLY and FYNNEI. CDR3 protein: CASTYQGTHYEQYF. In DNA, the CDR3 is TGTGCCAGCACCTATCAGGGGACCCACTACGAGCAGTACTTC.

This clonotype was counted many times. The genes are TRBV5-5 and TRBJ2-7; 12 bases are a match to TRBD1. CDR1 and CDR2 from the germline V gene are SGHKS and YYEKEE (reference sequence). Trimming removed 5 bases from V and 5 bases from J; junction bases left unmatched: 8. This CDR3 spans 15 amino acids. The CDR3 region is CASSTGTGGFHEQYF. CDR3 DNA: TGTGCCAGCAGTACCGGGACAGGGGGCTTCCACGAGCAGTACTTC.

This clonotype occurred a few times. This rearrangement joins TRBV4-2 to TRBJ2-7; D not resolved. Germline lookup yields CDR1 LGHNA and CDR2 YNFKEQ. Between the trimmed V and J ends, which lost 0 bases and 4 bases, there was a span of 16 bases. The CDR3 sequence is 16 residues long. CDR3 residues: CASSQEGNLGLYEQYF. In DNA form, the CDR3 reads TGTGCCAGCAGCCAAGAAGGAAACCTAGGCCTATACGAGCAGTACTTC.

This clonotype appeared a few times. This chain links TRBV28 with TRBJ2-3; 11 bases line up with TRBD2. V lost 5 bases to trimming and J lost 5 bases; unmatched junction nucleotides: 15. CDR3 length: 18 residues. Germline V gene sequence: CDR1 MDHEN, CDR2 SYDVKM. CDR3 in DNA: TGTGCCAGCAGTCTCGGCAGACTTAGCGGGAGGGCCCAAGATACGCAGTATTTT. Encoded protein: CASSLGRLSGRAQDTQYF.

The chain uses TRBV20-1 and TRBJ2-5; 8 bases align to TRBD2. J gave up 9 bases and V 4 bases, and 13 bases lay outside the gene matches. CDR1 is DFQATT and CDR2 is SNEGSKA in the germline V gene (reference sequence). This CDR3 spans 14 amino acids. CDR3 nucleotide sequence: TGCAGTGCTATTCCCGGGAGGGGCCCAGTGGCCCAGTACTTC. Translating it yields CSAIPGRGPVAQYF.

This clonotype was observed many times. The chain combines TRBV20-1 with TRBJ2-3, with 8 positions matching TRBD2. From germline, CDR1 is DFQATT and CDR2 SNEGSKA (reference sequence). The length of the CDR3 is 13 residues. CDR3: CSAGLAGTDTQYF. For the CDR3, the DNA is TGCAGCGCAGGACTAGCCGGCACAGATACGCAGTATTTT.

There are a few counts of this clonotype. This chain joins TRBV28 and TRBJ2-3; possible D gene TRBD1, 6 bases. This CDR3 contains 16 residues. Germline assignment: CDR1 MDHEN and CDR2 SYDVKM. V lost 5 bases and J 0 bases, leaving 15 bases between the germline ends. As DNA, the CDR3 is TGTGCCAGCAGTGGAAAAGGACAGCCCAGCACAGATACGCAGTATTTT. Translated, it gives CASSGKGQPSTDTQYF.

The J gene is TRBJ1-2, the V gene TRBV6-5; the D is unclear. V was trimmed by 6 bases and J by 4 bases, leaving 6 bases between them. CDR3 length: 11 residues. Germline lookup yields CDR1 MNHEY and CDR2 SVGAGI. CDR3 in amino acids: CASRGPYGYTF. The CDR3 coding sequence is TGTGCCAGCAGGGGTCCCTATGGCTACACCTTC.

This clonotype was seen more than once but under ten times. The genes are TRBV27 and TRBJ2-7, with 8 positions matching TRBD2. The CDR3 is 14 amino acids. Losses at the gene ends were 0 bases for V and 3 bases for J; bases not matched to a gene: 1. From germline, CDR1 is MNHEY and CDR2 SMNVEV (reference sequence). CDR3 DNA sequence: TGTGCCAGCAGTTTATCTACTAGCGGCTACGAGCAGTACTTC. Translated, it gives CASSLSTSGYEQYF.

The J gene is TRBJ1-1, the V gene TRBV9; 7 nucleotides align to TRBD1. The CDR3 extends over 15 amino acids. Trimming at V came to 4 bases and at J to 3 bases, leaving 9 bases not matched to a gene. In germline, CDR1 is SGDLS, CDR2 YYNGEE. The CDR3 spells CASSTRQGGYTEAFF. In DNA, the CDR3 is TGTGCCAGCAGCACTCGACAGGGTGGGTACACTGAAGCTTTCTTT.

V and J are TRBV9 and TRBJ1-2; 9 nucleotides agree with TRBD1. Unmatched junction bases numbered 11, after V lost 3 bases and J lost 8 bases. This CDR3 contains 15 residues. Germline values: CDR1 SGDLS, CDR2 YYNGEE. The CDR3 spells CASSAETGGGLGYTF. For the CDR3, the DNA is TGTGCCAGCAGCGCCGAGACAGGGGGGGGTTTGGGCTACACCTTC.

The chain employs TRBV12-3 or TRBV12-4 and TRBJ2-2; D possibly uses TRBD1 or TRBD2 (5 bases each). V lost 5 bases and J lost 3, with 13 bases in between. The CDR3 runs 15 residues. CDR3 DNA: TGTGCCAGCAGTCAAGGGACGGGACACACCGGGGAGCTGTTTTTT. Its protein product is CASSQGTGHTGELFF.

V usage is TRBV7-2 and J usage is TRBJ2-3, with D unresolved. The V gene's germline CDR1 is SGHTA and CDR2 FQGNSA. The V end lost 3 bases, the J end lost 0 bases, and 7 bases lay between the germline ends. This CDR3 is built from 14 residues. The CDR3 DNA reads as TGTGCCAGCAGCTTTTACGGGAGCACAGATACGCAGTATTTT. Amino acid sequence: CASSFYGSTDTQYF.

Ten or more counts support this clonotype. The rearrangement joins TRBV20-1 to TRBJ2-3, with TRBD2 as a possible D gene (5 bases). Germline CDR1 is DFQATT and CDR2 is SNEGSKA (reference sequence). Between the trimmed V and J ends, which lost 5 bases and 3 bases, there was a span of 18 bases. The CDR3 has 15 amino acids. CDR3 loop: CSASPRVARTDTQYF. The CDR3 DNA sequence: TGCAGTGCTTCTCCTCGGGTAGCGAGGACAGATACGCAGTATTTT.

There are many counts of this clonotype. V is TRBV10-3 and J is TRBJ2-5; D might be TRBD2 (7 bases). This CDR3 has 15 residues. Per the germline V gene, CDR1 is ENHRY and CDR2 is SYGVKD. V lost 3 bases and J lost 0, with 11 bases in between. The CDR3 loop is CAISDGGRYQETQYF. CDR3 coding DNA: TGTGCCATCAGTGACGGGGGGCGGTACCAAGAGACCCAGTACTTC.